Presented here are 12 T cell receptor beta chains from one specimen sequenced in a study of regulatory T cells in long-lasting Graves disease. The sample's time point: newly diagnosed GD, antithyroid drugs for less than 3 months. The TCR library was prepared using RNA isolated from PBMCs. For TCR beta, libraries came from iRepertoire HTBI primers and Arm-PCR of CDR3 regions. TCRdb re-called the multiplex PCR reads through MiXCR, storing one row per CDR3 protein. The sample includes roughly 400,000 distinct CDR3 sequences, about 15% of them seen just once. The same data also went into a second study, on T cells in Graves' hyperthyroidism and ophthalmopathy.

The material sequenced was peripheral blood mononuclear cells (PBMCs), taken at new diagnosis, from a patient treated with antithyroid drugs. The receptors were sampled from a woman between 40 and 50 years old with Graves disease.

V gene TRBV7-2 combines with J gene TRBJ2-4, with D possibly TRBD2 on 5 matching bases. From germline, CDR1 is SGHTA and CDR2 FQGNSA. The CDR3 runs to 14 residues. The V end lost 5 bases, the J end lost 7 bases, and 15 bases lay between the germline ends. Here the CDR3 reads CASSGSGRANIQYF. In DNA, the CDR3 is TGTGCCAGCAGCGGAAGCGGAAGAGCTAACATTCAGTACTTC.

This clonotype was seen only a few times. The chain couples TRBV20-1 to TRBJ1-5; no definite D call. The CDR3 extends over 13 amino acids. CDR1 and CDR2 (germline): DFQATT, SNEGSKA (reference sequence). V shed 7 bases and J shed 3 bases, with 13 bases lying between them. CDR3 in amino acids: CSVQDGLNQPQHF. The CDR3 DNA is TGCAGTGTGCAGGACGGACTCAATCAGCCCCAGCATTTT.

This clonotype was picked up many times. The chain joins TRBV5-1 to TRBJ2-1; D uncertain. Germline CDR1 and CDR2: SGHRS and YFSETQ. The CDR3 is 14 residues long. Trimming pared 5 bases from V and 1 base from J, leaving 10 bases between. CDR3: CASRLTRSYNEQFF. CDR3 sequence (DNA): TGCGCCAGCAGATTAACACGGTCCTACAATGAGCAGTTCTTC.

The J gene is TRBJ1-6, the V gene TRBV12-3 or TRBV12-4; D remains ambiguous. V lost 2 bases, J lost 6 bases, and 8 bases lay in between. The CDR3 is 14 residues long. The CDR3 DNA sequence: TGTGCCAGCAGTTTATTCGGGGTTAATTCACCCCTCCACTTT. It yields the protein CASSLFGVNSPLHF.

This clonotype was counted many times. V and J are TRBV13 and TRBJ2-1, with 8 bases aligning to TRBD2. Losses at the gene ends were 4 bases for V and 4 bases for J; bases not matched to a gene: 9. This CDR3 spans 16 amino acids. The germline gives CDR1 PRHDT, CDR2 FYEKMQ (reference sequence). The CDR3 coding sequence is TGTGCCAGCAGCTCGGAAACCATAGCGGGGTACAATGAGCAGTTCTTC. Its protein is CASSSETIAGYNEQFF.

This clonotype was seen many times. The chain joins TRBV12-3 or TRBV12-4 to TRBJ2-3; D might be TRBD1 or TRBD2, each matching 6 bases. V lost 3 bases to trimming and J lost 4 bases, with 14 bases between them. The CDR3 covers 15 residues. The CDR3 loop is CASSFGGTRSDTQYF. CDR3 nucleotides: TGTGCCAGCAGTTTCGGCGGGACAAGATCAGATACGCAGTATTTT.

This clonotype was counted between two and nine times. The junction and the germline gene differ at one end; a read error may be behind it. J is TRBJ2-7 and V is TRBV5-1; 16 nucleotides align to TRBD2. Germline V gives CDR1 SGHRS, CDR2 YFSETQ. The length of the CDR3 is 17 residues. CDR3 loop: CASSLKGLAGGRYEQYF. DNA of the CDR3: TGTGCCAGCAGCCTAAAGGGACTAGCGGGAGGGCGCTACGAGCAGTACTTC.

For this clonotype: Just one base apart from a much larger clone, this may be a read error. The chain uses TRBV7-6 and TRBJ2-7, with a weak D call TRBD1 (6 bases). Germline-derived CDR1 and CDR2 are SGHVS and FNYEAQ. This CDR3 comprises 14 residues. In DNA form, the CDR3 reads TGTGCCAACAGCTTAGGGCCAGGGGCCTACGAGCAGTACTTC. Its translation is CANSLGPGAYEQYF. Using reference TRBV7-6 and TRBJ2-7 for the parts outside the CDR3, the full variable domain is GAGVSQSPRYKVTKRGQDVALRCDPISGHVSLYWYRQALGQGPEFLTYFNYEAQQDKSGLPNDRFSAERPEGSISTLTIQRTEQRDSAMYRCANSLGPGAYEQYFGPGTRLTVT.

Here the CDR3 DNA reads TGCAGTGCTCGGTCGGGGGGACTAGCGGGAGGGCCGCTGGACATTCAGTACTTC. This codes for CSARSGGLAGGPLDIQYF. The chain couples TRBV20-1 to TRBJ2-4; 16 positions match TRBD2. The CDR3 runs to 18 residues. The germline V gene encodes CDR1 DFQATT and CDR2 SNEGSKA (reference sequence). The junction had 15 bases not matched to a gene; V was cut back by 5 bases and J by 8 bases.

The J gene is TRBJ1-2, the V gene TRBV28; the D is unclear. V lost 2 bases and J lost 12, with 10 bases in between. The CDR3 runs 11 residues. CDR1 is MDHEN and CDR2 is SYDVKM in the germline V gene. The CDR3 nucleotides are TGTGCCAGCAGTTTAAACGGACGGAACACCTTC. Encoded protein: CASSLNGRNTF.

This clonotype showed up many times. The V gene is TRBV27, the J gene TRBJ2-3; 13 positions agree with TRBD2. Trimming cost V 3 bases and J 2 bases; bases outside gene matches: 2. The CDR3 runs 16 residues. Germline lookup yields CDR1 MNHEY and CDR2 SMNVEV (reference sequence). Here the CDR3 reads CASSFGLAGATDTQYF. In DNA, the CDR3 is TGTGCCAGCAGTTTTGGACTAGCGGGGGCCACAGATACGCAGTATTTT.

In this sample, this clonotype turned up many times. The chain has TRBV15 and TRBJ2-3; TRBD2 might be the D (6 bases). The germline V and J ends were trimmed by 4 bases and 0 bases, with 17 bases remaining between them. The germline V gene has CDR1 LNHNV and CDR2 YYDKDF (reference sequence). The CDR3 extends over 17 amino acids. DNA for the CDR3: TGTGCCACCAGCACCGATCGGCTAGCGCGAAGCACAGATACGCAGTATTTT. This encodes CATSTDRLARSTDTQYF.